One and the same sample provided the 21 T cell receptor beta chains below, sequenced in a study of cytomegalovirus exposure and HLA in healthy donors. Method: immunoSEQ multiplex PCR; TCRdb's copy keeps in-frame clones and lacks some. This table holds under 200,000 clones, 91% found once. The specimen sequenced was PBMCs. Every receptor here comes from a woman under 30 in good health and CMV-seropositive.

CDR3 coding DNA: TGTGCCTCCACAGCGGACCTAGCCAAAAACATTCAGTACTTC. Translating gives CASTADLAKNIQYF. The V and J genes are TRBV2 and TRBJ2-4; possibly TRBD2 for D (5 bases). Trimming shortened V by 11 bases and J by 0 bases, and 14 bases separated the two germline ends. There are 14 residues in the CDR3. CDR1 and CDR2 (germline): SNHLY, FYNNEI.

The chain is built from TRBV5-6 and TRBJ2-1; 12 bases line up with TRBD2. Germline-derived CDR1 and CDR2 are SGHDT and YYEEEE. The CDR3 runs to 13 residues. Trimming at V came to 4 bases and at J to 14 bases, leaving 7 bases not matched to a gene. CDR3 sequence: CASSRLAGASKFF. CDR3 DNA sequence: TGTGCCAGCAGCAGACTAGCGGGAGCTTCGAAGTTCTTC.

The J gene is TRBJ2-1, the V gene TRBV5-1; 10 bases fit TRBD2. Losses at the gene ends were 4 bases for V and 9 bases for J; bases not matched to a gene: 7. The CDR3 has 14 residues. From germline, CDR1 is SGHRS and CDR2 YFSETQ. The CDR3: CASSRASGGREQFF. As DNA, the CDR3 is TGCGCCAGCAGCCGCGCTAGCGGGGGTCGTGAGCAGTTCTTC. Complete variable domain (other parts from reference TRBV5-1 and TRBJ2-1): KAGVTQTPRYLIKTRGQQVTLSCSPISGHRSVSWYQQTPGQGLQFLFEYFSETQRNKGNFPGRFSGRQFSNSRSEMNVSTLELGDSALYLCASSRASGGREQFFGPGTRLTVL.

This clone was picked up one time. This chain links TRBV6-1 with TRBJ1-1; weak D call: TRBD1 (6 bases). V was shortened by 4 bases and J by 1 base, with 10 bases between the two germline ends. The CDR3 runs to 14 residues. Germline CDR1 is MNHNS and CDR2 is SASEGT. CDR3 sequence (DNA): TGTGCCAGCAGTGTAGACAGGAGGAACACTGAAGCTTTCTTT. This sequence encodes CASSVDRRNTEAFF.

This chain joins TRBV7-9 and TRBJ1-4; unclear D gene. Germline CDR1 and CDR2: SEHNR and FQNEAQ (reference sequence). This CDR3 is 15 amino acids long. The V and J ends lost 5 bases and 5 bases respectively, with 15 bases between them. CDR3 in amino acids: CASSGRGEVNEKLFF. The DNA for the CDR3 is TGTGCCAGCAGCGGACGGGGAGAGGTGAATGAAAAACTGTTTTTT.

The V gene is TRBV11-2, the J gene TRBJ2-1; TRBD2 matches 8 bases. Germline V CDR1 and CDR2: SGHAT, FQNNGV. The CDR3 is 16 amino acids. Germline trimming cut 0 bases from V and 10 bases from J; bases unmatched to any gene: 11. CDR3 bases: TGTGCCAGCAGCTTAGAACGCGGGGGGCGTTCCAGGGAGCAGTTCTTC. Its protein product is CASSLERGGRSREQFF.

V gene TRBV2 combines with J gene TRBJ1-2, with a tentative D call TRBD1 (5 bases). The CDR3 is 13 amino acids. Per the germline V gene, CDR1 is SNHLY and CDR2 is FYNNEI. Trimming pared 2 bases from V and 4 bases from J, leaving 8 bases between. DNA of the CDR3: TGTGCCAGCAGTGAAAAGGGGCTCTATGGCTACACCTTC. It yields the protein CASSEKGLYGYTF. The whole variable domain, remainder taken from reference TRBV2 and TRBJ1-2, is EPEVTQTPSHQVTQMGQEVILRCVPISNHLYFYWYRQILGQKVEFLVSFYNNEISEKSEIFDDQFSVERPDGSNFTLKIRSTKLEDSAMYFCASSEKGLYGYTFGSGTRLTVV.

The chain carries TRBV19 and TRBJ2-7; TRBD1 is a possible D gene (5 bases). V lost 5 bases and J 2 bases, leaving 10 bases between the germline ends. The CDR3 loop spans 13 amino acids. CDR1 is LNHDA, CDR2 SQIVND, per germline (reference sequence). For the CDR3, the DNA is TGTGCCAGTAGTGTCAGGGCAGCCTACGAGCAGTACTTC. Amino acid sequence: CASSVRAAYEQYF.

This clone was seen only a few times. The chain is built from TRBV6-5 and TRBJ2-7; a possible D gene is TRBD2 (6 bases). Per germline, CDR1 MNHEY and CDR2 SVGAGI. This CDR3 region has 12 residues. The germline V and J ends were trimmed by 7 bases and 2 bases, with 9 bases remaining between them. This CDR3 is CASTSSAYEQYF. The CDR3 DNA sequence: TGTGCCAGCACTTCTAGCGCCTACGAGCAGTACTTC.

The CDR3 coding sequence is TGTGCCAGCAGTTCCCCCGGGGTTAGCAGCCTCTACGAGCAGTACTTC. Translated: CASSSPGVSSLYEQYF. This rearrangement joins TRBV28 to TRBJ2-7; a possible D gene is TRBD2 (5 bases). CDR3 length: 16 residues. Germline V gives CDR1 MDHEN, CDR2 SYDVKM. V lost 4 bases to trimming and J lost 3 bases, with 19 bases between them.

The chain couples TRBV27 to TRBJ1-1, with 7 bases aligning to TRBD1. Looked up from germline, CDR1 is MNHEY and CDR2 is SMNVEV (reference sequence). The V gene end was trimmed by 5 bases and the J gene end by 5 bases; junction bases not matched to a gene: 8. The CDR3 totals 14 residues. DNA of the CDR3: TGTGCCAGCAGTCCAGACAGGGTGGGTACTGAAGCTTTCTTT. Translated: CASSPDRVGTEAFF.

The chain links TRBV5-4 to TRBJ2-1, with D tentatively TRBD2 (6 bases). This CDR3 has 15 residues. CDR1 and CDR2 from the germline V gene are SGHNT and YYREEE (reference sequence). Between the trimmed V and J ends, which lost 5 bases and 3 bases, there was a span of 15 bases. The CDR3: CASSHSGVIYNEQFF. Here the CDR3 DNA reads TGTGCCAGCAGTCATAGCGGAGTTATCTACAATGAGCAGTTCTTC.

The V call is TRBV7-9, the J call TRBJ2-3; the match to TRBD1 covers 7 bases. CDR3 size: 14 residues. With 5 bases clipped from V and 3 bases from J, the junction kept 5 bases outside the gene matches. Germline V gives CDR1 SEHNR, CDR2 FQNEAQ (reference sequence). The CDR3 sequence: CASSERQGTDTQYF. The CDR3 coding sequence is TGTGCCAGCAGCGAAAGACAGGGTACAGATACGCAGTATTTT. The whole variable domain, remainder taken from reference TRBV7-9 and TRBJ2-3, is DTGVSQNPRHKITKRGQNVTFRCDPISEHNRLYWYRQTLGQGPEFLTYFQNEAQLEKSRLLSDRFSAERPKGSFSTLEIQRTEQGDSAMYLCASSERQGTDTQYFGPGTRLTVL.

V usage is TRBV7-2 and J usage is TRBJ2-2; D unclear. Germline-derived CDR1 and CDR2 are SGHTA and FQGNSA. The V end was cut by 5 bases, the J end by 7 bases, with 17 bases between. The CDR3 runs to 15 residues. The CDR3 region has the DNA TGTGCCAGCAGCCCCGAGCGATCTTTGGGCGGGGAGCTGTTTTTT. It yields the protein CASSPERSLGGELFF. Variable domain in full (rest from reference TRBV7-2 and TRBJ2-2): GAGVSQSPSNKVTEKGKDVELRCDPISGHTALYWYRQSLGQGLEFLIYFQGNSAPDKSGLPSDRFSAERTGGSVSTLTIQRTQQEDSAVYLCASSPERSLGGELFFGEGSRLTVL.

The DNA of the CDR3 is TGTGCCTGCGGGGTTGGGGATAATCCTGAAGCTTTCTTT. Residues: CACGVGDNPEAFF. The chain recombines TRBV6-5 with TRBJ1-1; D uncertain. With 11 bases removed from V and 6 bases from J, the gap between germline ends came to 19 bases. CDR1 is MNHEY and CDR2 is SVGAGI in the germline V gene. This CDR3 spans 13 amino acids.

This chain uses TRBV2 with TRBJ2-3; 10 positions match TRBD2. Germline assignment: CDR1 SNHLY and CDR2 FYNNEI. V was pared by 6 bases and J by 4 bases, with 4 bases of the junction left unmatched. The CDR3 is made up of 14 amino acids. CDR3 nucleotides: TGTGCCAGCAGATTAGCGGGGGGACCAGATACGCAGTATTTT. Translation gives CASRLAGGPDTQYF. The whole variable domain, filled in from reference TRBV2 and TRBJ2-3, reads EPEVTQTPSHQVTQMGQEVILRCVPISNHLYFYWYRQILGQKVEFLVSFYNNEISEKSEIFDDQFSVERPDGSNFTLKIRSTKLEDSAMYFCASRLAGGPDTQYFGPGTRLTVL.

This chain joins TRBV9 and TRBJ2-1; tentative D call: TRBD2 (6 bases). Trimming left V 0 bases short and J 9 bases short, with 10 bases between. There are 13 residues in the CDR3. Germline V gene data show CDR1 as SGDLS and CDR2 as YYNGEE. The CDR3 sequence: CASSVEGGSEQFF. The CDR3 DNA follows: TGTGCCAGCAGCGTAGAGGGAGGCAGTGAGCAGTTCTTC.

V is TRBV28 and J is TRBJ2-7, with 7 bases lining up with TRBD2. Germline V gives CDR1 MDHEN, CDR2 SYDVKM. V lost 4 bases and J lost 5; bases outside the gene matches: 8. The CDR3 is 14 amino acids. The CDR3 sequence is CASSYGLGRDEQYF. The CDR3 region has the DNA TGTGCCAGCAGTTATGGACTAGGGAGAGACGAGCAGTACTTC. Using reference TRBV28 and TRBJ2-7 for the parts outside the CDR3, the full variable domain is DVKVTQSSRYLVKRTGEKVFLECVQDMDHENMFWYRQDPGLGLRLIYFSYDVKMKEKGDIPEGYSVSREKKERFSLILESASTNQTSMYLCASSYGLGRDEQYFGPGTRLTVT.

In this sample, this clone turned up a few times. The V call is TRBV5-1, the J call TRBJ2-3, with 7 bases that match TRBD1. Germline trimming cut 4 bases from V and 0 bases from J; bases unmatched to any gene: 8. CDR1 and CDR2 (germline): SGHRS, YFSETQ. This CDR3 has 16 amino acids. The DNA for the CDR3 is TGCGCCAGCAGCCCACAGGGGACGGCTAGCACAGATACGCAGTATTTT. It encodes CASSPQGTASTDTQYF.

V is TRBV7-9 and J is TRBJ2-2; 7 bases match TRBD2. The CDR3 is made up of 16 amino acids. Germline trimming cut 5 bases from V and 0 bases from J; bases unmatched to any gene: 6. CDR1 and CDR2 from the germline V gene are SEHNR and FQNEAQ (reference sequence). The CDR3 reads CASSPPGLPNTGELFF. The CDR3, as DNA: TGTGCCAGCAGCCCGCCGGGACTACCGAACACCGGGGAGCTGTTTTTT.

This clone was picked up one time. The V call is TRBV4-3, the J call TRBJ2-7; TRBD1 is a possible D gene (5 bases). Looked up from germline, CDR1 is LGHNA and CDR2 is YSLEER. The V gene lost 0 bases and the J gene lost 2 bases, with 11 bases spanning the gap. The CDR3 runs 15 residues. The CDR3 DNA reads as TGCGCCAGCAGCCAAGAACTCAGGGTGGCCTACGAGCAGTACTTC. It translates to CASSQELRVAYEQYF.